A selection of T cell receptor beta chains follows, all from one sample in a study of beta chain features in type 1 diabetes. Here immunoSEQ multiplex PCR was the method, and the copy in TCRdb shows in-frame clones only, minus some. The data show around 300,000 clones, 8% seen once. Source material: central memory CD4+ T cells from blood. The receptor source for this set is a woman aged 18 to 35 in good health. Each CDR3 is given with its conserved first and last residue. D genes are given only for firm matches. Clone size is stated in some rows and not others, as once, few, many or a class when expanded.

size: .; J: TRBJ1-5; V: TRBV7-2; D: .; DNA: TGTGCCAGCAGCTCACAGGGAACGGATCAGCCCCAGCATTTT; CDR3: CASSSQGTDQPQHF
size: .; J: TRBJ2-5; V: TRBV28; D: TRBD1; DNA: TGTGCCAGCAGCCAGACAGGGGGCGGAGAGACCCAGTACTTC; CDR3: CASSQTGGGETQYF
size: few; J: TRBJ2-3; V: TRBV7-2; D: .; DNA: TGTGCCAGCAGCTTATCGTCGGGGATCTGGGATACGCAGTATTTT; CDR3: CASSLSSGIWDTQYF
size: few; J: TRBJ1-1; V: TRBV27; D: .; DNA: TGTGCCAGCAGATTCTCCGGGGGGGACGCTTTCTTT; CDR3: CASRFSGGDAFF
size: many; J: TRBJ2-3; V: TRBV2; D: .; DNA: TGTGCCAGCAGTGGGGTCAGCGATGCAGATACGCAGTATTTT; CDR3: CASSGVSDADTQYF
size: .; J: TRBJ1-3; V: TRBV5-1; D: .; DNA: TGCGCCAGCAGCCTATCAGGGTCTGGAAACACCATATATTTT; CDR3: CASSLSGSGNTIYF
size: few; J: TRBJ1-1; V: TRBV30; D: .; DNA: TGTGCCTGGAGTGTACCGCCCTACACTGAAGCTTTCTTT; CDR3: CAWSVPPYTEAFF
size: few; J: TRBJ2-7; V: TRBV5-1; D: TRBD1; DNA: TGCGCCAGCAGCCCCGGGACAGGGGCCGGGGAGCAGTACTTC; CDR3: CASSPGTGAGEQYF
size: few; J: TRBJ1-5; V: TRBV28; D: .; DNA: TGTGCCAGCAGTTTATTTTCAGGGAATCAGCCCCAGCATTTT; CDR3: CASSLFSGNQPQHF
size: few; J: TRBJ2-7; V: TRBV27; D: .; DNA: TGTGCCAGCAGTTTTCGGGGGCGTCCCGAGCAGTACTTC; CDR3: CASSFRGRPEQYF
size: few; J: TRBJ2-1; V: TRBV29-1; D: TRBD2; DNA: TGCAGCGTTGGGCCCTGGGCGAACGCAGGGAGGGGAAATGAGCAGTTCTTC; CDR3: CSVGPWANAGRGNEQFF
size: .; J: TRBJ2-3; V: TRBV5-1; D: TRBD1; DNA: TGCGCCAGCAGCACCGGCCCGGGACAGGACACAGATACGCAGTATTTT; CDR3: CASSTGPGQDTDTQYF
size: few; J: TRBJ2-5; V: TRBV6-5; D: .; DNA: TGTGCCAGCAGGGATGTCCTGGCAGCCTGGGAGACCCAGTACTTC; CDR3: CASRDVLAAWETQYF
size: .; J: TRBJ2-5; V: TRBV5-4; D: TRBD1; DNA: TGTGCCAGCAGCTCCCCACTGGGCCAGGGGGCGGGGACCCAGTACTTC; CDR3: CASSSPLGQGAGTQYF
size: few; J: TRBJ1-1; V: TRBV7-9; D: .; DNA: TGTGCCAGCAGCCCGCTACAGGGCCAGAACACTGAAGCTTTCTTT; CDR3: CASSPLQGQNTEAFF
size: few; J: TRBJ2-3; V: TRBV5-1; D: .; DNA: TGCGCCAGCAGCTCTACTAGCACAGATACGCAGTATTTT; CDR3: CASSSTSTDTQYF
size: .; J: TRBJ2-5; V: TRBV29-1; D: .; DNA: TGCAGCGTTGAAAGTGGAGGACTGGAGACCCAGTACTTC; CDR3: CSVESGGLETQYF
size: many; J: TRBJ2-1; V: TRBV7-2; D: TRBD2; DNA: TGTGCCAGCAGCCTAAGGACTAGCGCCATTCACAATGAGCAGTTCTTC; CDR3: CASSLRTSAIHNEQFF
size: .; J: TRBJ1-6; V: TRBV5-4; D: TRBD1; DNA: TGTGCCAGCAGCTCGATGGACAGGGCCAAGGGTAATTCACCCCTCCACTTT; CDR3: CASSSMDRAKGNSPLHF
size: .; J: TRBJ1-5; V: TRBV7-2; D: .; DNA: TGTGCCAGCAGCCCGGGACATAGTCAGCCCCAGCATTTT; CDR3: CASSPGHSQPQHF
size: few; J: TRBJ2-5; V: TRBV29-1; D: .; DNA: TGCAGCGTCTCATCAGGGGGAGGCGAGACCCAGTACTTC; CDR3: CSVSSGGGETQYF
size: .; J: TRBJ1-1; V: TRBV18; D: .; DNA: TGTGCCAGCTCACCACGCAGTAACACTGAAGCTTTCTTT; CDR3: CASSPRSNTEAFF
size: .; J: TRBJ1-2; V: TRBV18; D: TRBD1; DNA: TGTGCCAGCTCACTTGGACAGGGGGCGCGCGGCTACACCTTC; CDR3: CASSLGQGARGYTF
size: few; J: TRBJ2-7; V: TRBV4-3; D: TRBD2; DNA: TGCGCCAGCAGCCAAGCTTTGCAGCGGGACTACGAGCAGTACTTC; CDR3: CASSQALQRDYEQYF
size: few; J: TRBJ2-3; V: TRBV2; D: .; DNA: TGTGCCAGCAGTGGGGAGGATACGCAGTATTTT; CDR3: CASSGEDTQYF
size: .; J: TRBJ1-2; V: TRBV29-1; D: .; DNA: TGCAGCGTCAACAGGGTTGGCTACACCTTC; CDR3: CSVNRVGYTF
size: many; J: TRBJ1-1; V: TRBV7-8; D: TRBD1; DNA: TGTGCCAGCAGCCTATTGGACAGGGATGCTTTCTTT; CDR3: CASSLLDRDAFF
size: few; J: TRBJ2-7; V: TRBV18; D: TRBD2; DNA: TGTGCCAGCTCATCCTCTAGCGGGGGCTACGAGCAGTACTTC; CDR3: CASSSSSGGYEQYF
size: .; J: TRBJ2-7; V: TRBV25-1; D: TRBD1; DNA: TGTGCCAGCAGTGGGCGGGGACAGGGAATATACGAGCAGTACTTC; CDR3: CASSGRGQGIYEQYF
size: .; J: TRBJ2-1; V: TRBV27; D: .; DNA: TGTGCCAGCAGTTATCGTCGGACCGGGGAGCAGTTCTTC; CDR3: CASSYRRTGEQFF
size: .; J: TRBJ2-1; V: TRBV18; D: TRBD1; DNA: TGTGCCAGCAAACGGACAGGAAGTTACAATGAGCAGTTCTTC; CDR3: CASKRTGSYNEQFF
size: .; J: TRBJ2-3; V: TRBV5-1; D: .; DNA: TGCGCCAGCAGCCCCCAACAACTCACAGATACGCAGTATTTT; CDR3: CASSPQQLTDTQYF
size: few; J: TRBJ1-6; V: TRBV23-1; D: .; DNA: TGCGCCAGCAGTCCGTTCAGGGTCCCTCCAACCTCACCCCTCCACTTT; CDR3: CASSPFRVPPTSPLHF
size: many; J: TRBJ2-3; V: TRBV5-1; D: .; DNA: TGCGCCAGCAGCAGCCGCCAGGACCTCGATACGCAGTATTTT; CDR3: CASSSRQDLDTQYF
size: .; J: TRBJ1-6; V: TRBV9; D: .; DNA: TGTGCCAGCAGCGTCGAGGGACAACGCTCACCCCTCCACTTT; CDR3: CASSVEGQRSPLHF
size: .; J: TRBJ1-1; V: TRBV7-9; D: .; DNA: TGTGCCAGCAGCCTATTGGGGGTCAACACTGAAGCTTTCTTT; CDR3: CASSLLGVNTEAFF
size: few; J: TRBJ2-1; V: TRBV9; D: .; DNA: TGTGCCAGCAGCGTACGCGGGGCCGACGAGCTTAGGAATGAGCAGTTCTTC; CDR3: CASSVRGADELRNEQFF
size: many; J: TRBJ2-1; V: TRBV19; D: .; DNA: TGTGCCAGTAGTATAGATCTTTCGTGGTTCTTC; CDR3: CASSIDLSWFF